This is a list of T cell receptor beta chains from one sample in a study of blood T cell repertoires in COVID-19. The repertoire was sequenced with immunoSEQ multiplex PCR; TCRdb's copy has only in-frame clones and lacks some. Of approximately 270,000 clones in the sample, 70% to 90% were seen once. The material sequenced was peripheral blood. The receptors originated from a man between 18 and 29 years old with active or convalescent COVID-19. Both conserved end residues are part of each CDR3. D genes are given only for firm matches. Expanded clones get a size class; other rows say once, few or many, or leave the size out.

V	D	size	J	DNA	CDR3
TRBV2	-	-	TRBJ1-1	TGTGCCAGCACTCGGGGTTTGTACACTGAAGCTTTCTTT	CASTRGLYTEAFF
TRBV20-1	-	once	TRBJ1-2	TGCAGTGCCCTTCAACAAAACACCTTC	CSALQQNTF
TRBV19	-	-	TRBJ2-5	TGTGCCAGTAGTCGACGGGCAGCGGGCCCCTCAGAGACCCAGTACTTC	CASSRRAAGPSETQYF
TRBV27	TRBD1	-	TRBJ1-2	TGTGCCAGCAGACATATAGACAGGGATGGCTACACCTTC	CASRHIDRDGYTF
TRBV7-9	TRBD2	-	TRBJ2-2	TGTGCCAGCAGCTTACCGGGACTAGCGGGATCTCCGGAGCTGTTTTTT	CASSLPGLAGSPELFF
TRBV19	TRBD1	-	TRBJ2-5	TGTGCCAGTAGTATGGCAGGGGGCGTTAGGTTTGAGACCCAGTACTTC	CASSMAGGVRFETQYF
TRBV5-5	TRBD1	once	TRBJ2-1	TGTGCCAGCAGGCCAACAGGGGGCAGACAGTTCTTC	CASRPTGGRQFF
TRBV19	-	-	TRBJ1-5	TGTGCCAGTAGTATCCCCCGGATTCAATCAGGGATAGTTAGCAATCAGCCCCAGCATTTT	CASSIPRIQSGIVSNQPQHF
TRBV29-1	TRBD2	-	TRBJ2-1	TGCAGCGCCCGACTAGCGGGGCTGGGGAATGAGCAGTTCTTC	CSARLAGLGNEQFF
TRBV6-5	TRBD2	-	TRBJ2-3	TGTGCCAGCCGACCTTTAATGCGGGAGACAGATACGCAGTATTTT	CASRPLMRETDTQYF
TRBV9	TRBD2	-	TRBJ2-2	TGTGCCACCGCTACTAGCGGGAGTAACACCGGGGAGCTGTTTTTT	CATATSGSNTGELFF
TRBV19	TRBD1	-	TRBJ2-1	TGTGCCAGTAGTACTTACAGGGGTGAAATAATAAATGAGCAGTTCTTC	CASSTYRGEIINEQFF
TRBV19	TRBD2	-	TRBJ2-7	TGTGCCAGTGGCCCTTTGACTAGCGGGAGGGGACACTCTCGCGAGCAGTACTTC	CASGPLTSGRGHSREQYF